This TCR beta chain was recorded in a study of blood T cell repertoires in COVID-19. Under the authors' procedure: Nucleated cell number was recorded as an estimate derived from reference gene primer amplification. Only in-frame clones appear in the TCRdb table, and some are missing; sequencing was by immunoSEQ multiplex PCR. V and J calls and clone size come straight from that table; D and trimming were deduced from the DNA. The sample lists about 280,000 clones, about 85% seen once, with 13% in the top ten. CDR3 size: 13 residues. V was pared by 1 base and J by 9 bases, with 11 bases between. Germline V gene data show CDR1 as LGHDT and CDR2 as YNNKEL (reference sequence). A note on this clone: The same CDR3 also results from other DNA sequences found in this sample.

The chain has TRBV3-1 (or the pseudogene TRBV3-2) and TRBJ2-3; possibly TRBD2 for D (6 bases). This clonotype was sampled from a human donor in a cohort sampled during active COVID-19. The sequencing sample was made of peripheral blood. This chain's CDR3 is CASSQGSGGTQYF. In DNA form, the CDR3 reads TGTGCCAGCAGCCAAGGTTCCGGGGGAACGCAGTATTTT.